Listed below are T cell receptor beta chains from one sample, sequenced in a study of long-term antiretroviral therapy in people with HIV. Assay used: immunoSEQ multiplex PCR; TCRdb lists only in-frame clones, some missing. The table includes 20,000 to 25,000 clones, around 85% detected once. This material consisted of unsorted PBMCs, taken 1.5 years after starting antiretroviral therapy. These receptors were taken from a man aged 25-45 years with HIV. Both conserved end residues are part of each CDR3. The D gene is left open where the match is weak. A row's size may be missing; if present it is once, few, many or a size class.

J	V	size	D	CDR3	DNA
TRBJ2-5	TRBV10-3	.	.	CAISRGSRETQYF	TGTGCCATCAGTCGAGGTTCGAGAGAGACCCAGTACTTC
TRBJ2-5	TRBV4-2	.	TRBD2	CASSPSGSGGGSNQETQYF	TGTGCCAGCAGCCCTTCTGGTAGCGGGGGGGGTAGTAACCAAGAGACCCAGTACTTC
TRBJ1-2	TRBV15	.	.	CATSRDGGVGYTF	TGTGCCACCAGCAGAGATGGAGGGGTTGGCTACACCTTC
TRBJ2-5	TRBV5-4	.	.	CASSFSGGPGETQYF	TGTGCCAGCAGCTTTTCCGGGGGGCCTGGTGAGACCCAGTACTTC
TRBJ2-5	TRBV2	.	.	CASSAKPQETQYF	TGTGCCAGCAGTGCGAAGCCCCAAGAGACCCAGTACTTC
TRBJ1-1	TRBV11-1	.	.	CASSPGRGFTEAFF	TGTGCCAGCAGCCCCGGACGGGGATTCACTGAAGCTTTCTTT
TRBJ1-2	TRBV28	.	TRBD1	CASRGATGVVGGYTF	TGTGCCAGCAGAGGAGCTACAGGGGTAGTTGGTGGCTACACCTTC
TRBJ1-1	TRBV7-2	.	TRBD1	CASSRKTGGYTEAFF	TGTGCCAGCAGCCGTAAGACAGGGGGGTACACTGAAGCTTTCTTT
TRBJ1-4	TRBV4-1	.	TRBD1	CASRGTGDEKLFF	TGCGCCAGCAGAGGGACAGGGGACGAAAAACTGTTTTTT
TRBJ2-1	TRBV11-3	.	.	CASSPLTGDEQFF	TGTGCCAGCAGCCCCTTGACGGGCGATGAGCAGTTCTTC
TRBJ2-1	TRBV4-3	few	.	CASSQDYAQRNEQFF	TGCGCCAGCAGCCAAGATTACGCCCAAAGGAATGAGCAGTTCTTC
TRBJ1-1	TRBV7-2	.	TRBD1	CASSTRQGRRTEAFF	TGTGCCAGCAGCACTCGACAGGGGCGTCGGACTGAAGCTTTCTTT
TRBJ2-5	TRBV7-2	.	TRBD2	CASSLTGGPETQYF	TGTGCCAGCAGCTTAACGGGGGGGCCAGAGACCCAGTACTTC
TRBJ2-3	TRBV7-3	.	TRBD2	CASSTGLAGGTDTQYF	TGTGCCAGCAGCACGGGACTAGCGGGGGGCACAGATACGCAGTATTTT
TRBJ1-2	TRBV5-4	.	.	CASSDSEYGYTF	TGTGCCAGCAGCGACAGTGAATATGGCTACACCTTC
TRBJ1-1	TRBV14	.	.	CASRQGGHTEAFF	TGTGCCAGCAGGCAGGGTGGTCACACTGAAGCTTTCTTT
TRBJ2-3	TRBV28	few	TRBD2	CASSFRTLTLAGVKDTQYF	TGTGCCAGCAGTTTCCGAACCCTTACCTTAGCGGGAGTTAAAGATACGCAGTATTTT
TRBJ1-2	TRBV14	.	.	CASSPRQSNDYGYTF	TGTGCCAGCAGCCCAAGACAGTCAAATGACTATGGCTACACCTTC
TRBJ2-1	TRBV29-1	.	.	CSVMTNNEQFF	TGCAGCGTTATGACTAACAATGAGCAGTTCTTC
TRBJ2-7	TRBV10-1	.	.	CASSDHRGLGEQYF	TGCGCCAGCAGTGACCATAGAGGGCTAGGGGAGCAGTACTTC
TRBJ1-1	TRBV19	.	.	CASSTQYGTEAFF	TGTGCCAGTAGTACCCAATACGGCACTGAAGCTTTCTTT
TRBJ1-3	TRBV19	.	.	CASSSQTHISGNTIYF	TGTGCCAGTAGTTCTCAGACACACATCTCTGGAAACACCATATATTTT
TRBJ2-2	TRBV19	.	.	CASSIAIPGELFF	TGTGCCAGTAGTATAGCCATTCCCGGGGAGCTGTTTTTT
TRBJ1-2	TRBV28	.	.	CASVEAGDNYGYTF	TGTGCCAGCGTAGAGGCAGGAGATAACTATGGCTACACCTTC
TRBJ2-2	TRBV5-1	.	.	CASSQGQGVAGELFF	TGCGCCAGCAGCCAAGGGCAGGGTGTAGCCGGGGAGCTGTTTTTT
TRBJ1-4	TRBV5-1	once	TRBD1	CASSSGQGGRTNEKLFF	TGCGCCAGCAGCAGTGGACAGGGAGGGCGAACTAATGAAAAACTGTTTTTT
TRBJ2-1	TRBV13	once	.	CASSLELDEQFF	TGTGCCAGCAGCTTAGAGCTGGATGAGCAGTTCTTC
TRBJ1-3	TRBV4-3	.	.	CASSQLSGNTIYF	TGCGCCAGCAGCCAACTATCTGGAAACACCATATATTTT
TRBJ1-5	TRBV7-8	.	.	CASSSGPDSNQPQHF	TGTGCCAGCAGCTCGGGACCGGATAGCAATCAGCCCCAGCATTTT
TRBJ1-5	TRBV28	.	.	CATKTRGWGGNQPQHF	TGTGCCACAAAAACCAGGGGATGGGGGGGCAATCAGCCCCAGCATTTT
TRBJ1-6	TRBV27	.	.	CASSSLQVATPPLHF	TGTGCCAGCAGTTCCCTACAGGTAGCTACTCCACCCCTCCACTTT
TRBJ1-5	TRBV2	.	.	CASLPQRRTVSNQPQHF	TGTGCCAGCTTACCCCAACGAAGGACAGTTAGCAATCAGCCCCAGCATTTT
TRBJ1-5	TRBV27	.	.	CASSYGPNQPQHF	TGTGCCAGCAGTTACGGGCCAAATCAGCCCCAGCATTTT
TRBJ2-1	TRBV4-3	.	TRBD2	CASSLEGLENNEQFF	TGCGCCAGCAGCCTTGAGGGACTAGAGAACAATGAGCAGTTCTTC